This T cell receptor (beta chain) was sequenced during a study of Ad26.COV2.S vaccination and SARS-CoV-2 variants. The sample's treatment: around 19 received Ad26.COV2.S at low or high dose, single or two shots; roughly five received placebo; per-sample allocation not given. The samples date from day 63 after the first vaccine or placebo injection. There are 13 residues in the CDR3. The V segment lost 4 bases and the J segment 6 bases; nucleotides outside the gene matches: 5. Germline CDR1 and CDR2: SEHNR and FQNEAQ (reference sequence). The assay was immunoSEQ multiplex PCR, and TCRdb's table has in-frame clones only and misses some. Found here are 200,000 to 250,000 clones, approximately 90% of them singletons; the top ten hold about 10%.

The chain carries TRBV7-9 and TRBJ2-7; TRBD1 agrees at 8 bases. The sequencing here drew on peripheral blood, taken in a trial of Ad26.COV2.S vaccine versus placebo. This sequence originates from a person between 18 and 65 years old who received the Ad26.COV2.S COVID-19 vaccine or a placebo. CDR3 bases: TGTGCCAGCAGCTGGACAGGGCTAGCCGAGCAGTACTTC. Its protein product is CASSWTGLAEQYF.